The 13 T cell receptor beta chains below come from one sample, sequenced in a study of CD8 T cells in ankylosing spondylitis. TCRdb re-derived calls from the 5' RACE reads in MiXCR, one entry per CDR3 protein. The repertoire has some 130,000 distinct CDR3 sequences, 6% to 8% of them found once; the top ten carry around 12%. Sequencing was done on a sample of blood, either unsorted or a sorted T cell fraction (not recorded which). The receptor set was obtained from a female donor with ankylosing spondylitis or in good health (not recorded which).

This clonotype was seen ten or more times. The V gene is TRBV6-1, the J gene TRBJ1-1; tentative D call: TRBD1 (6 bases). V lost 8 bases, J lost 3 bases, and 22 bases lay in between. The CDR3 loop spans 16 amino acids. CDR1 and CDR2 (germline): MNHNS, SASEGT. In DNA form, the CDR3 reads TGTGCCAGCCTCCCCCTGGGGGGGGGCCGGGACACTGAAGCTTTCTTT. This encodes CASLPLGGGRDTEAFF.

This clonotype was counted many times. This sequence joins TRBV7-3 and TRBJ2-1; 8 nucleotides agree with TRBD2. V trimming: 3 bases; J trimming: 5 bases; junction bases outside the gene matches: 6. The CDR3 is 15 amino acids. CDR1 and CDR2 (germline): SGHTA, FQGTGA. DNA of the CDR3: TGTGCCAGCAGCTTGGGACTAGGGTGGAACAATGAGCAGTTCTTC. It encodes CASSLGLGWNNEQFF.

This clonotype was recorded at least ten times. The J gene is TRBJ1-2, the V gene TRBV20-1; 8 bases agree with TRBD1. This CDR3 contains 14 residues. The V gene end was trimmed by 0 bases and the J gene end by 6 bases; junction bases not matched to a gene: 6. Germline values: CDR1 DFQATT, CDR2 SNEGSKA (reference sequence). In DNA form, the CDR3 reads TGCAGTGCTAGAGATCTCCAGGGGGCAGATGGCTACACCTTC. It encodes CSARDLQGADGYTF.

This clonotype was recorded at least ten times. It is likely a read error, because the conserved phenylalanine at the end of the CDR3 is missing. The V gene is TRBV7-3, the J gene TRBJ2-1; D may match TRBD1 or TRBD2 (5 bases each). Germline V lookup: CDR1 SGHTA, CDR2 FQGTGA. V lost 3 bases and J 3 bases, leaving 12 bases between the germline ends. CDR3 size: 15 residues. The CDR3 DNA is TGTGCCAGCAGCTTCCGCCGGGACGACTACAATGAGCAGTTCCTC. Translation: CASSFRRDDYNEQFL.

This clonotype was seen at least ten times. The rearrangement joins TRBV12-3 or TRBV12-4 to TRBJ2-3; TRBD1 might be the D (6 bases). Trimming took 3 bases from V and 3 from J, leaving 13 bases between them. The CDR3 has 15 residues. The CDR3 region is CASSFTGSGTDTQYF. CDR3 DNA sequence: TGTGCCAGCAGTTTTACAGGGAGTGGAACAGATACGCAGTATTTT.

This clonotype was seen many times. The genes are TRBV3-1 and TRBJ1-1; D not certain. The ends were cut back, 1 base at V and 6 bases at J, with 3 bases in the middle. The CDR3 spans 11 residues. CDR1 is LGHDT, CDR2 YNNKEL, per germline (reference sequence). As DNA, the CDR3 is TGTGCCAGCAGCCAAGGGCCTGAAGCTTTCTTT. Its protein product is CASSQGPEAFF.

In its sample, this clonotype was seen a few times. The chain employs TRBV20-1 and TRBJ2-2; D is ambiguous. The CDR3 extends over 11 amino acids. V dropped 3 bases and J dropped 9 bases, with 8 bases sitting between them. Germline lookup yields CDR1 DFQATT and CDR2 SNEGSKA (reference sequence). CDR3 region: CSARRTRELFF. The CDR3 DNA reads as TGCAGTGCTAGGAGAACACGGGAGCTGTTTTTT.

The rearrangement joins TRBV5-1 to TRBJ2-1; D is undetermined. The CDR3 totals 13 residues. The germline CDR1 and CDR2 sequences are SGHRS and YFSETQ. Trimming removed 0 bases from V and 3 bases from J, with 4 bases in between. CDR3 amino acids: CASSLDNYNEQFF. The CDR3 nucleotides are TGCGCCAGCAGCTTGGACAACTACAATGAGCAGTTCTTC.

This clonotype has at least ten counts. The CDR3 region is CASSQTAGGPTGELFF. CDR3 coding DNA: TGTGCCAGCAGCCAAACTGCAGGGGGCCCCACCGGGGAGCTGTTTTTT. The chain couples TRBV14 to TRBJ2-2, with 8 nucleotides matching TRBD1. Germline V lookup: CDR1 SGHDN, CDR2 FVKESK. The junction had 6 bases not matched to a gene; V was cut back by 2 bases and J by 4 bases. The CDR3 is made up of 16 amino acids.

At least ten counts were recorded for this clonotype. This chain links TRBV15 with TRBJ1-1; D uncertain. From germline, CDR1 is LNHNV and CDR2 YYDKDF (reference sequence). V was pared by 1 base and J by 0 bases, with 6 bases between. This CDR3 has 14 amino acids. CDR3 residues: CATSRGWMNTEAFF. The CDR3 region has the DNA TGTGCCACCAGCAGAGGGTGGATGAACACTGAAGCTTTCTTT.

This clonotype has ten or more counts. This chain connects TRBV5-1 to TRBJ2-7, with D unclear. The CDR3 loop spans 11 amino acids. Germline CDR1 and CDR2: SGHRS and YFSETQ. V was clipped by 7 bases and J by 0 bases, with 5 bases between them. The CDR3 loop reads CASGLSYEQYF. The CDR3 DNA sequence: TGCGCCAGCGGGCTCTCCTACGAGCAGTACTTC. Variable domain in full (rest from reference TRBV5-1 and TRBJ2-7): KAGVTQTPRYLIKTRGQQVTLSCSPISGHRSVSWYQQTPGQGLQFLFEYFSETQRNKGNFPGRFSGRQFSNSRSEMNVSTLELGDSALYLCASGLSYEQYFGPGTRLTVT.

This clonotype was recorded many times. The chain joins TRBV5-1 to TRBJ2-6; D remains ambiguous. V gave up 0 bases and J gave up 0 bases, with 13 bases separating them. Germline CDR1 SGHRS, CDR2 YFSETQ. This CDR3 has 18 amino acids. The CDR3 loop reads CASSLGPRPSSGANVLTF. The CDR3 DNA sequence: TGCGCCAGCAGCTTGGGTCCGAGGCCGAGCTCTGGGGCCAACGTCCTGACTTTC.

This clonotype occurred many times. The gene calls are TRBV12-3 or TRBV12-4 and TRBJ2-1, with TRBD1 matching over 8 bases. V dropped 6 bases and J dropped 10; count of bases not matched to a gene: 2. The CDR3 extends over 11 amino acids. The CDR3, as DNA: TGTGCCAGCAGACGACAGGGGGAGCAGTTCTTC. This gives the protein CASRRQGEQFF.